A selection of T cell receptor beta chains follows, all from one sample in a study of cytomegalovirus exposure and HLA in healthy donors. Data came from immunoSEQ multiplex PCR; TCRdb stores just in-frame clones and leaves some out. The table has about 190,000 clones, about 80% seen once. The sequenced sample consisted of PBMCs. These receptors came from a woman in her 40s in good health and CMV-seronegative. The CDR3 runs from the conserved cysteine through the conserved F or W. A D gene is named only where the DNA matches it firmly. Only part of the rows carry a size: once, few, many, or a class if the clone is expanded.

D	size	V	J	DNA	CDR3
.	.	TRBV18	TRBJ2-7	TGTGCCAGCTCAGCAGAATGGAGCTCCTACGAGCAGTACTTC	CASSAEWSSYEQYF
TRBD2	few	TRBV5-1	TRBJ2-5	TGCGCCAGCAGCTTGAGCCCTAGCGGGACCCAAGAGACCCAGTACTTC	CASSLSPSGTQETQYF
TRBD2	.	TRBV19	TRBJ2-4	TGTGCCAGTAGTACCTCACTCCTGACTAGCGGGTTAGCGGTGGGCAAAAACATTCAGTACTTC	CASSTSLLTSGLAVGKNIQYF
TRBD2	.	TRBV13	TRBJ2-3	TGTGCCAGCAACGGCGGGAGAGGCACAGATACGCAGTATTTT	CASNGGRGTDTQYF
TRBD1	few	TRBV7-9	TRBJ1-2	TGTGCCAGCAGCGGGACAGGTACCGCTGGCTACACCTTC	CASSGTGTAGYTF
TRBD1	.	TRBV7-9	TRBJ1-2	TGTTCCAGCAGCTTAGGTGCGGACAGGGTCCACTATGGCTACACCTTC	CSSSLGADRVHYGYTF
TRBD1	.	TRBV30	TRBJ1-1	TGTGCCGGATCTGGACAGGGGGCAACTGAAGCTTTCTTT	CAGSGQGATEAFF
.	.	TRBV19	TRBJ1-5	TGTGCCAGTAACATCAGGTCCACCAGCAATCAGCCCCAGCATTTT	CASNIRSTSNQPQHF
.	.	TRBV15	TRBJ1-5	TGTGCCACCAGCAGAGATCGGGGGTATCAGCCCCAGCATTTT	CATSRDRGYQPQHF
TRBD1	.	TRBV4-1	TRBJ2-1	TGCGCCAGCAGCGACTTAGCAGGGGGATACAATGAGCAGTTCTTC	CASSDLAGGYNEQFF
TRBD1	few	TRBV5-1	TRBJ1-2	TGCGCCAGCAGCTTGGTCCAGGGGGATAATGGCTACACCTTC	CASSLVQGDNGYTF
TRBD2	.	TRBV4-3	TRBJ2-5	TGCGCCAGCAGCCATAGCGGGAGGGGGCAAGAGACCCAGTACTTC	CASSHSGRGQETQYF
TRBD1	.	TRBV10-2	TRBJ1-1	TGCGCCAGCAGTGGATGGGACAGTCGGAACACTGAAGCTTTCTTT	CASSGWDSRNTEAFF
.	.	TRBV10-3	TRBJ2-2	TGTGCCATCAGTGAGGCAGAGAAGCGGCCGAACACCGGGGAGCTGTTTTTT	CAISEAEKRPNTGELFF
.	.	TRBV11-2	TRBJ2-2	TGTGCCAGCAGCCTGACAGACGCGAACACCGGGGAGCTGTTTTTT	CASSLTDANTGELFF
TRBD1	.	TRBV25-1	TRBJ1-2	TGTGCCAGCAGTGTGGGACAGTACTATGGCTACACCTTC	CASSVGQYYGYTF
TRBD1	few	TRBV30	TRBJ2-1	TGTGCCTGGGGACAGGGGAGGAATGAGCAGTTCTTC	CAWGQGRNEQFF
TRBD1	.	TRBV28	TRBJ1-4	TGTGCCAGCAGTTTAGAGCCAGGACAGGGAGGCGAAAAACTGTTTTTT	CASSLEPGQGGEKLFF
TRBD1	once	TRBV11-3	TRBJ2-6	TGTGCCAGCAGCTTGACAGGGGTTGGGGCCAACGTCCTGACTTTC	CASSLTGVGANVLTF
.	.	TRBV13	TRBJ2-7	TGTGCCAGCAGCTTACAGGGATCCTACGAGCAGTACTTC	CASSLQGSYEQYF
.	.	TRBV30	TRBJ1-5	TGTGCCTGGAGTTTTAGTCAGGATCAGCCCCAGCATTTT	CAWSFSQDQPQHF
.	.	TRBV1	TRBJ1-5	TGCACCAGCAGACAAAGGGGGGGAGAGAGCAATCAGCCCCAGCATTTT	CTSRQRGGESNQPQHF
TRBD1	once	TRBV5-8	TRBJ1-4	TGTGCCAGCAGCCGACAGGGGCGGACTAATGAAAAACTGTTTTTT	CASSRQGRTNEKLFF
TRBD2	.	TRBV18	TRBJ2-3	TGTGCCAGCTCACGGCAGGGACTAGCGGAGATAAACACAGATACGCAGTATTTT	CASSRQGLAEINTDTQYF
.	.	TRBV30	TRBJ1-1	TGTGCCTGGATTGGTTCAGGGGTCAACACTGAAGCTTTCTTT	CAWIGSGVNTEAFF
TRBD1	.	TRBV28	TRBJ2-7	TGTGCCAGCAGTGCCACAGGGGGCCCCTACGAGCAGTACTTC	CASSATGGPYEQYF
.	few	TRBV2	TRBJ2-5	TGTGCCAGCAGTGAAGCGCTTCTGGAGGGGAAAGAGACCCAGTACTTC	CASSEALLEGKETQYF
TRBD1	.	TRBV7-3	TRBJ2-1	TGTGCCAGCAGCTTCGGGACAGGGGAATACAATGAGCAGTTCTTC	CASSFGTGEYNEQFF
TRBD1	few	TRBV7-2	TRBJ1-2	TGTGCCAGCAGCTTGCAGGGGGCGAAGAGCGGCTACACCTTC	CASSLQGAKSGYTF